This record covers a single T cell receptor (beta chain). The antigen remains undetermined. These data come from a study of graft-versus-host responses after intestinal transplantation. Overall study context: Recipients were all induced with anti-thymocyte globulin, then given tacrolimus and steroids for two to three years.

The study, taken as a whole, reports: Among recipient marrow samples, GvH clones were found; some appeared first in ileum or blood. Allograft graft-versus-host to host-versus-graft clonal ratios ran high in patients with graft-donor T cell macrochimerism.

The table came from immunoSEQ multiplex PCR; TCRdb's copy has only in-frame clones and leaves some out. The table includes about 100,000 clones, about nine tenths detected once. V shed 1 base and J shed 6 bases, with 9 bases lying between them. The CDR3 sequence is 14 residues long. Germline CDR1 MGHRA, CDR2 YSYEKL. The rearrangement links TRBV4-1 to TRBJ2-2; D gene unclear. The clonotype originates from a human patient who received an intestinal transplant, so some T cells may come from the graft donor. The input for sequencing was PBMCs, taken roughly 410 days after intestinal transplant. The CDR3 loop is CASSQGSGSGELFF. CDR3 DNA: TGCGCCAGCAGCCAAGGTTCCGGGTCCGGGGAGCTGTTTTTT.